This paragraph covers one T cell receptor beta chain sequence. The antigen is undetermined. These data come from a study of shared clonotypes between healthy human individuals. The wider study: Serving as donors were two women and three men, whose ages spanned 18 to 49. Findings and limits, study-wide: Larger estimated richness was generally seen in naive subsets than in memory subsets. Clonotypes which were not shared had lower generation probabilities than clonotypes that all four donors shared.

The CDR3 contains 15 residues. The germline V gene has CDR1 SGHRS and CDR2 YFSETQ. V lost 3 bases to trimming and J lost 0 bases, with 10 bases between them. Methods used by the authors: ImmunoSEQ output held junction-only sequences without quality scores, so filtering differed. Sequenced by immunoSEQ multiplex PCR; TCRdb stores in-frame clones only, minus some. D and trimming were read from the DNA, whereas the V and J calls and clone size are those reported in that table. The data hold roughly 1.5 million clones, with 95% to 99% observed a single time. Sequenced: naive CD4+ T cells sorted from blood. Subset defined: CD45RA+ positively selected. V is TRBV5-1 and J is TRBJ2-1; D possibly matches TRBD1 or TRBD2 (5 bases each). The TCR sequence derives from a man aged 25 to 40 in good health. The CDR3 reads CASSSWGSSYNEQFF. The CDR3 coding sequence is TGCGCCAGCAGCTCGTGGGGGTCCTCCTACAATGAGCAGTTCTTC.